This paragraph covers one T cell receptor (beta chain) sequence. These data come from a study of blood T cell repertoires in COVID-19. Study information: Acute and convalescent COVID-19 specimens originated in the United States, Italy and Spain. PBMCs, B-cell-depleted T cells, or T cells provided the cDNA or gDNA that made up the material.

In the original workflow: For nucleated cells, counts were estimated from reference gene primer amplification. Sequenced by immunoSEQ multiplex PCR; TCRdb stores in-frame clones only, minus some. The V and J calls and clone size come from that table; D and trimming were worked out from the DNA. Of about 130,000 clones listed, roughly four fifths are singletons. Unmatched junction bases numbered 11, after V lost 4 bases and J lost 3 bases. CDR1 MNHEY and CDR2 SMNVEV come from the germline V gene (reference sequence). The CDR3 totals 16 residues. The chain carries TRBV27 and TRBJ1-2; 7 bases fit TRBD1. The sample was peripheral blood. The sequence came from a man aged 60 to 75 with acute or convalescent COVID-19. The CDR3 bases are TGTGCCAGCAGTTCCAACCCGGGCAGGGGGGACTATGGCTACACCTTC. It specifies CASSSNPGRGDYGYTF.